This T cell receptor beta chain was documented in a study of shared clonotypes between healthy human individuals. Data came from immunoSEQ multiplex PCR; TCRdb stores just in-frame clones and leaves some out. The sample records roughly 2 million clones, less than 95% being singletons. The germline gives CDR1 MNHNS, CDR2 SASEGT. Germline trimming cut 2 bases from V and 4 bases from J; bases unmatched to any gene: 2. This CDR3 comprises 15 residues. Selected positively for CCR7 and CD45RO-negative, naive CD8 cells excluded terminally differentiated effector memory CD45RA+ cells. For this clone: The sample holds other DNA sequences that translate to the same CDR3.

The gene calls are TRBV6-1 and TRBJ2-3; 11 nucleotides agree with TRBD1. The TCR originated in a man aged 18 to 35 in good health. Sample: naive CD8+ T cells sorted from blood. The chain's CDR3 is CASSEWTGGADTQYF. CDR3 nucleotide sequence: TGTGCCAGCAGTGAATGGACAGGGGGCGCAGATACGCAGTATTTT.